These 15 T cell receptor beta chains came from one sample sequenced in a study of blood T cell repertoires in COVID-19. The data were produced by immunoSEQ multiplex PCR, yet TCRdb's version contains in-frame clones alone and is incomplete. The top ten hold 20% of the sample, which has 220,000 or so clones, 80% to 90% seen once. Material for sequencing was peripheral blood. The receptors come from a man between 25 and 39 years old with active or convalescent COVID-19.

This clone was detected only once. The chain links TRBV7-2 to TRBJ2-7; no definite D call. The CDR3 covers 15 residues. Trimming left V 1 base short and J 0 bases short, with 10 bases between. Germline loops: CDR1 SGHTA, CDR2 FQGNSA. DNA for the CDR3: TGTGCCAGCAGCTTAGGGCCGTTAAGCTCCTACGAGCAGTACTTC. Translated: CASSLGPLSSYEQYF. The variable domain in full, completed from reference TRBV7-2 and TRBJ2-7, reads GAGVSQSPSNKVTEKGKDVELRCDPISGHTALYWYRQSLGQGLEFLIYFQGNSAPDKSGLPSDRFSAERTGGSVSTLTIQRTQQEDSAVYLCASSLGPLSSYEQYFGPGTRLTVT.

This chain links TRBV5-1 with TRBJ1-2; 9 bases line up with TRBD1. J was trimmed by 4 bases and V by 7 bases; bases with no gene match: 11. This CDR3 is built from 15 residues. Germline-derived CDR1 and CDR2 are SGHRS and YFSETQ. The CDR3 here is CASSLNGQGSYGYTF. In nucleotides, the CDR3 is TGCGCCAGCTCCCTTAATGGACAGGGGAGCTATGGCTACACCTTC.

V is TRBV7-9 and J is TRBJ2-7; TRBD1 matches at 10 bases. Germline CDR1 and CDR2: SEHNR and FQNEAQ (reference sequence). V lost 0 bases and J lost 7; bases outside the gene matches: 6. The CDR3 totals 15 residues. CDR3 protein: CASSLAETGGEEQYF. DNA of the CDR3: TGTGCCAGCAGCTTAGCGGAGACAGGGGGCGAGGAGCAGTACTTC.

The chain is built from TRBV5-4 and TRBJ1-2; TRBD1 matches at 9 bases. The CDR3 is 16 residues long. Germline-derived CDR1 and CDR2 are SGHNT and YYREEE (reference sequence). J was trimmed by 4 bases and V by 3 bases; bases with no gene match: 10. In nucleotides, the CDR3 is TGTGCCAGCAGCTGGACAAGTTTGGGACAGGGCTATGGCTACACCTTC. It codes for CASSWTSLGQGYGYTF.

V is TRBV6-5 and J is TRBJ2-1; TRBD2 agrees at 8 bases. This CDR3 spans 14 amino acids. The V gene's germline CDR1 is MNHEY and CDR2 SVGAGI. The V segment lost 4 bases and the J segment 7 bases; nucleotides outside the gene matches: 6. CDR3 nucleotide sequence: TGTGCCAGCAGTTCTTTCGGGACTAGTAATGAGCAGTTCTTC. It specifies CASSSFGTSNEQFF.

The chain combines TRBV2 with TRBJ1-4; maybe TRBD1 (6 bases). This CDR3 comprises 14 residues. Germline V gene lookup returns CDR1 SNHLY and CDR2 FYNNEI. The germline V and J ends were trimmed by 7 bases and 7 bases, with 16 bases remaining between them. CDR3 in DNA: TGTGCCAGCACCATAACAGGGTTGTTTGAAAAACTGTTTTTT. It translates to CASTITGLFEKLFF.

The CDR3 nucleotides read TGTGCCAGCAGCGTAAACGGGGGGTCGAACACCGGGGAGCTGTTTTTT. This gives the protein CASSVNGGSNTGELFF. The chain is built from TRBV9 and TRBJ2-2; 7 bases agree with TRBD2. The CDR3 consists of 16 residues. Per germline, CDR1 SGDLS and CDR2 YYNGEE. The V gene end was trimmed by 1 base and the J gene end by 0 bases; junction bases not matched to a gene: 3.

The J gene is TRBJ2-5, the V gene TRBV6-5; TRBD2 aligns across 10 bases. Germline CDR1 is MNHEY and CDR2 is SVGAGI. This CDR3 has 14 amino acids. The J segment lost 5 bases and the V segment lost 8 bases, leaving 8 bases of the junction unmatched. The CDR3 reads CASWKRGGGETQYF. The CDR3 DNA reads as TGTGCCAGCTGGAAGCGGGGGGGCGGTGAGACCCAGTACTTC.

The chain has TRBV5-1 and TRBJ2-2, with D uncertain. V lost 0 bases and J lost 2, with 14 bases in between. From germline, CDR1 is SGHRS and CDR2 YFSETQ. This CDR3 contains 17 residues. CDR3 bases: TGCGCCAGCAGCTTGGCTTTTGGTGGCCCCAACACCGGGGAGCTGTTTTTT. Its translation: CASSLAFGGPNTGELFF.

The chain links TRBV6-5 to TRBJ1-6, with D tentatively TRBD1 (5 bases). Deletions cut 0 bases from V and 8 bases from J, with 11 bases between. Germline V gene data show CDR1 as MNHEY and CDR2 as SVGAGI. CDR3 length equals 15 residues. The CDR3 bases are TGTGCCAGCAGTTACTCAGGTGACAGTTATTCACCCCTCCACTTT. This sequence encodes CASSYSGDSYSPLHF.

The rearrangement uses TRBV7-9 and TRBJ1-1; 7 bases align to TRBD1. The length of the CDR3 is 14 residues. CDR1 is SEHNR and CDR2 is FQNEAQ in the germline V gene (reference sequence). J was trimmed by 10 bases and V by 3 bases; bases with no gene match: 11. This CDR3 reads CASSFRQGDVGAFF. DNA of the CDR3: TGTGCCAGCAGCTTCAGACAGGGCGATGTGGGAGCTTTCTTT.

The genes are TRBV7-8 and TRBJ1-2, with a tentative D call TRBD1 (5 bases). V lost 0 bases and J lost 7, with 12 bases in between. The CDR3 sequence is 14 residues long. Germline-derived CDR1 and CDR2 are SGHVS and FQNEAQ. The CDR3 spells CASSLAGRGGGYTF. DNA for the CDR3: TGTGCCAGCAGCTTAGCGGGGCGGGGCGGTGGCTACACCTTC.

V gene TRBV5-4 combines with J gene TRBJ2-2; TRBD1 agrees at 10 bases. Germline CDR1 SGHNT, CDR2 YYREEE (reference sequence). The CDR3 length is 16 residues. The V gene end was trimmed by 3 bases and the J gene end by 3 bases; junction bases not matched to a gene: 5. CDR3 sequence (DNA): TGTGCCAGCAGCTCAAAGACAGGGGGCCACACCGGGGAGCTGTTTTTT. Translation gives CASSSKTGGHTGELFF.

This clone is a singleton in its sample. The chain has TRBV6-1 and TRBJ2-7; TRBD1 aligns across 8 bases. Germline assignment: CDR1 MNHNS and CDR2 SASEGT. This CDR3 has 17 residues. Germline trimming cut 3 bases from V and 4 bases from J; bases unmatched to any gene: 14. CDR3 loop: CASSDRNRGLGFYEQYF. The CDR3, as DNA: TGTGCCAGCAGTGATCGAAACAGGGGGTTAGGATTTTACGAGCAGTACTTC.

The chain has TRBV9 and TRBJ2-7; D is unresolved. CDR3 length: 12 amino acids. Trimming pared 0 bases from V and 3 bases from J, leaving 4 bases between. Germline values: CDR1 SGDLS, CDR2 YYNGEE. The CDR3 sequence: CASSVVSYEQYF. DNA of the CDR3: TGTGCCAGCAGCGTAGTTAGCTACGAGCAGTACTTC.